This is a list of T cell receptor beta chains from one sample in a study of T cell clonotyping in hematopoietic cell transplantation. TCRdb keeps only in-frame clones here, not all; method: immunoSEQ multiplex PCR. The sample lists several thousand clones, less than 98% seen once, with roughly 15% in the top ten. The sample here was peripheral blood mononuclear cells, taken before stem cell transplant. The receptors were gathered from a man between 65 and 85 years old with acute myeloid leukemia. Some clones in this sample may be carry-over from other donors' samples. CDR3s include the opening cysteine and the closing phenylalanine or tryptophan. Fields, in order: CDR3 DNA, CDR3 protein, V gene, D gene, clone size, J gene. The D gene is left open where the match is weak. Size is omitted from some rows. Given values are once, few, many or a class for expanded clones.

CDR3nt: TGTGCCAGCAGTCCCCCCGTAGGGACAGGGGTATACGAGCAGTACTTC
CDR3aa: CASSPPVGTGVYEQYF
v_gene: TRBV28
d_gene: TRBD1
abundance: NA
j_gene: TRBJ2-7

CDR3nt: TGTGCCAGTCAGAGGGGACTAGCGGGAGTCTACGAGCAGTACTTC
CDR3aa: CASQRGLAGVYEQYF
v_gene: TRBV19
d_gene: TRBD2
abundance: NA
j_gene: TRBJ2-7

CDR3nt: TGCGCCAGCAGTGATTGGGGGAACACTGAAGCTTTCTTT
CDR3aa: CASSDWGNTEAFF
v_gene: TRBV10-2
d_gene: NA
abundance: NA
j_gene: TRBJ1-1

CDR3nt: TGCGCCAGCAGCTTAACGGGGACAGCGGATGAAAAACTGTTTTTT
CDR3aa: CASSLTGTADEKLFF
v_gene: TRBV5-1
d_gene: TRBD1
abundance: NA
j_gene: TRBJ1-4

CDR3nt: TGCAGCGTTGAAAGATTGGCGGGGTTTGGCGAAAAACTGTTTTTT
CDR3aa: CSVERLAGFGEKLFF
v_gene: TRBV29-1
d_gene: NA
abundance: once
j_gene: TRBJ1-4

CDR3nt: TGTGCCTGGACTCGGACAAGAGGCGTGAGGCAGTACTTC
CDR3aa: CAWTRTRGVRQYF
v_gene: TRBV30
d_gene: NA
abundance: NA
j_gene: TRBJ2-7

CDR3nt: TGTGCCGGTAGTTGGGGGGACTATGGCTACACCTTC
CDR3aa: CAGSWGDYGYTF
v_gene: TRBV10-3
d_gene: NA
abundance: once
j_gene: TRBJ1-2

CDR3nt: TGTGCCAGCAGCTCCCAGCTGGCAGGGGCCTCGTTGCAGGATGGCTACACCTTC
CDR3aa: CASSSQLAGASLQDGYTF
v_gene: TRBV11-3
d_gene: NA
abundance: NA
j_gene: TRBJ1-2

CDR3nt: TGTGCCAGCAGCCCGGGACAGAGCTATGGCTACACCTTC
CDR3aa: CASSPGQSYGYTF
v_gene: TRBV14
d_gene: TRBD1
abundance: NA
j_gene: TRBJ1-2

CDR3nt: TGTGCCAGCAGTTCAGGGGGCATGACCTATAATTCACCCCTCCACTTT
CDR3aa: CASSSGGMTYNSPLHF
v_gene: TRBV6-5
d_gene: TRBD1
abundance: once
j_gene: TRBJ1-6

CDR3nt: TGTGCCAGCAGCTTTAAGCTCTCAGGGGCCTGGGCGGAGACCCAGTACTTC
CDR3aa: CASSFKLSGAWAETQYF
v_gene: TRBV11-1
d_gene: NA
abundance: NA
j_gene: TRBJ2-5

CDR3nt: TGTGCCAGCAGCACGGACAGGTACGAGCAGTACTTC
CDR3aa: CASSTDRYEQYF
v_gene: TRBV2
d_gene: TRBD1
abundance: NA
j_gene: TRBJ2-7

CDR3nt: TGTGCCAGCTCGGAGGGTGTACACGAGCAGTACTTC
CDR3aa: CASSEGVHEQYF
v_gene: TRBV28
d_gene: NA
abundance: NA
j_gene: TRBJ2-7

CDR3nt: TGCAGCGTCCTACAGGGGAACGAGCAGTACTTC
CDR3aa: CSVLQGNEQYF
v_gene: TRBV29-1
d_gene: TRBD1
abundance: NA
j_gene: TRBJ2-7

CDR3nt: TGTGCCAGCAGAGACAGGGGTAGCAATCAGCCCCAGCATTTT
CDR3aa: CASRDRGSNQPQHF
v_gene: TRBV6-5
d_gene: TRBD1
abundance: NA
j_gene: TRBJ1-5

CDR3nt: TGCGCCAGCAGCTTGGACGGCGGGAGTGGCACCGGGGAGCTGTTTTTT
CDR3aa: CASSLDGGSGTGELFF
v_gene: TRBV5-1
d_gene: TRBD2
abundance: NA
j_gene: TRBJ2-2

CDR3nt: TGTGCCAGCAGTTTGGACAGCGGGGGCTTTAGGACTGAAGCTTTCTTT
CDR3aa: CASSLDSGGFRTEAFF
v_gene: TRBV27
d_gene: NA
abundance: NA
j_gene: TRBJ1-1

CDR3nt: TGCGCCAGCAGCCAACTACAGGGTACCTACGAGCAGTACTTC
CDR3aa: CASSQLQGTYEQYF
v_gene: TRBV5-1
d_gene: NA
abundance: NA
j_gene: TRBJ2-7

CDR3nt: TGTGCCAGCAGACGACAGAACACCGGGGAGCTGTTTTTT
CDR3aa: CASRRQNTGELFF
v_gene: TRBV25-1
d_gene: NA
abundance: NA
j_gene: TRBJ2-2

CDR3nt: TGTGCCAGCAGCCAGAAACGCTATGAGGGGGCCTACGAGCAGTACTTC
CDR3aa: CASSQKRYEGAYEQYF
v_gene: TRBV7-8
d_gene: NA
abundance: NA
j_gene: TRBJ2-7

CDR3nt: TGCGCCAGCAGTCAATATCCGGGGAGATCCTACGAGCAGTACTTC
CDR3aa: CASSQYPGRSYEQYF
v_gene: TRBV23-1
d_gene: NA
abundance: NA
j_gene: TRBJ2-7

CDR3nt: TGTGCCTGGAGTGTACCATCAGACAGCATGAACACTGAAGCTTTCTTT
CDR3aa: CAWSVPSDSMNTEAFF
v_gene: TRBV30
d_gene: NA
abundance: NA
j_gene: TRBJ1-1

CDR3nt: TGCAGCGTTGTTGTAGGGATGAACACTGAAGCTTTCTTT
CDR3aa: CSVVVGMNTEAFF
v_gene: TRBV29-1
d_gene: NA
abundance: NA
j_gene: TRBJ1-1

CDR3nt: TGTGCCTGGACCCTGACAGCTGATCAGCCCCAGCATTTT
CDR3aa: CAWTLTADQPQHF
v_gene: TRBV30
d_gene: NA
abundance: NA
j_gene: TRBJ1-5

CDR3nt: TGTGCCAGCAGCCCGGGATTGAGCAATCAGCCCCAGCATTTT
CDR3aa: CASSPGLSNQPQHF
v_gene: TRBV2
d_gene: NA
abundance: once
j_gene: TRBJ1-5

CDR3nt: TGTGCCAGCAGCTTAGGGGGTTCGGGCTCACCCCTCCACTTT
CDR3aa: CASSLGGSGSPLHF
v_gene: TRBV11-2
d_gene: NA
abundance: NA
j_gene: TRBJ1-6

CDR3nt: TGTGCCAGCAGTGAGTCGACAGGGGGGATATCCTATAATTCACCCCTCCACTTT
CDR3aa: CASSESTGGISYNSPLHF
v_gene: TRBV6-1
d_gene: TRBD1
abundance: few
j_gene: TRBJ1-6

CDR3nt: TGTGCCAGCAGCGTAGGATGGTCAGATACGCAGTATTTT
CDR3aa: CASSVGWSDTQYF
v_gene: TRBV9
d_gene: NA
abundance: NA
j_gene: TRBJ2-3

CDR3nt: TGTGCCAGCATTCCTAGCGGGGGGGCGGAGACCCAGTACTTC
CDR3aa: CASIPSGGAETQYF
v_gene: TRBV6-5
d_gene: TRBD2
abundance: NA
j_gene: TRBJ2-5

CDR3nt: TGTGCCAGCAGCTTCTCTGGCAGGGAGGATGGCTACACCTTC
CDR3aa: CASSFSGREDGYTF
v_gene: TRBV7-9
d_gene: NA
abundance: NA
j_gene: TRBJ1-2

CDR3nt: TGCGCCAGCAGTGAGGGTTGCGAGACCCAGTACTTC
CDR3aa: CASSEGCETQYF
v_gene: TRBV10-1
d_gene: NA
abundance: NA
j_gene: TRBJ2-5

CDR3nt: TGTGCCAGCAGTTACTCGTATCTTATCTACGAGCAGTACTTC
CDR3aa: CASSYSYLIYEQYF
v_gene: TRBV6-5
d_gene: NA
abundance: NA
j_gene: TRBJ2-7

CDR3nt: TGTGCCAGTAGCCCGGACAGGAGTAGCAATCAGCCCCAGCATTTT
CDR3aa: CASSPDRSSNQPQHF
v_gene: TRBV19
d_gene: TRBD1
abundance: NA
j_gene: TRBJ1-5

CDR3nt: TGTGCCAGCAGCTTAACAGGGGGCCTTAATCAGCCCCAGCATTTT
CDR3aa: CASSLTGGLNQPQHF
v_gene: TRBV7-3
d_gene: TRBD1
abundance: NA
j_gene: TRBJ1-5

CDR3nt: TGTGCCAGCAGACGGGACTACACCTACGAGCAGTACTTC
CDR3aa: CASRRDYTYEQYF
v_gene: TRBV27
d_gene: TRBD2
abundance: once
j_gene: TRBJ2-7

CDR3nt: TGTGCCAGCAGTGCCCCAGGCTTCTCCTACGAGCAGTACTTC
CDR3aa: CASSAPGFSYEQYF
v_gene: TRBV6-5
d_gene: NA
abundance: NA
j_gene: TRBJ2-7

CDR3nt: TGTGCCAGCAGACCGACTAGCAACTACGAGCAGTACTTC
CDR3aa: CASRPTSNYEQYF
v_gene: TRBV7-2
d_gene: TRBD2
abundance: NA
j_gene: TRBJ2-7

CDR3nt: TGTGCCAGCACCCCCGGTGGGTTAGACTACAATGAGCAGTTCTTC
CDR3aa: CASTPGGLDYNEQFF
v_gene: TRBV19
d_gene: NA
abundance: once
j_gene: TRBJ2-1

CDR3nt: TGTGCCAGTAGTATTTGGGGGATTAATGAAAAACTGTTTTTT
CDR3aa: CASSIWGINEKLFF
v_gene: TRBV19
d_gene: NA
abundance: NA
j_gene: TRBJ1-4

CDR3nt: TGTGCCAGCAGCCAGGACTCCTACCACACCGGGGAGCTGTTTTTT
CDR3aa: CASSQDSYHTGELFF
v_gene: TRBV7-9
d_gene: NA
abundance: NA
j_gene: TRBJ2-2

CDR3nt: TGTGCCAGCAGCGTAGATCCAGGGATGAACACTGAAGCTTTCTTT
CDR3aa: CASSVDPGMNTEAFF
v_gene: TRBV9
d_gene: NA
abundance: NA
j_gene: TRBJ1-1

CDR3nt: TGTGCCAGCAGCCCATCCACTGGACAGGGGATTAACTATGGCTACACCTTC
CDR3aa: CASSPSTGQGINYGYTF
v_gene: TRBV9
d_gene: TRBD1
abundance: NA
j_gene: TRBJ1-2

CDR3nt: TGTGCCAGCAGCCGCAATAGCGGGATTGGCTACGAGCAGTACTTC
CDR3aa: CASSRNSGIGYEQYF
v_gene: TRBV11-3
d_gene: TRBD2
abundance: once
j_gene: TRBJ2-7

CDR3nt: TGTGCCAGCAGTGTCTCTCACAATGAGCAGTTCTTC
CDR3aa: CASSVSHNEQFF
v_gene: TRBV25-1
d_gene: NA
abundance: NA
j_gene: TRBJ2-1